Shown below are 11 T cell receptor beta chains from a single sample sequenced in a study of blood T cell repertoires in COVID-19 (dated by TCRdb to between 2020 and 2021). The receptor library was made with the immunoSEQ multiplex PCR assay. Not all clones reach the TCRdb copy of this immuneACCESS table, which keeps in-frame sequences only. Checked studies attribute under half of the gap to unresolved V genes and leave the rest unexplained. Here the sample has about 380,000 clones; around 85% occur a single time. More than 3% of the sample belongs to the ten largest clones. The sample comprised peripheral blood. These TCRs come from a woman under 30 with acute or convalescent COVID-19.

Regarding this clone: Other DNA sequences in the same sample also yield this CDR3. The J gene is TRBJ1-2, the V gene TRBV27; the D is unclear. The CDR3 totals 14 residues. Germline values: CDR1 MNHEY, CDR2 SMNVEV (reference sequence). V lost 3 bases to trimming and J lost 2 bases, with 10 bases between them. CDR3 nucleotide sequence: TGTGCCAGCAGTTTGGCGGGGTCCAACTATGGCTACACCTTC. This encodes CASSLAGSNYGYTF.

The rearrangement joins TRBV5-1 to TRBJ2-1; 11 bases line up with TRBD2. Per the germline V gene, CDR1 is SGHRS and CDR2 is YFSETQ. The CDR3 is made up of 15 amino acids. V trimming: 3 bases; J trimming: 7 bases; junction bases outside the gene matches: 6. CDR3 amino acids: CASSSLAGGQNEQFF. The CDR3 DNA follows: TGCGCCAGCAGCTCGTTAGCGGGGGGGCAGAATGAGCAGTTCTTC.

This chain connects TRBV5-1 to TRBJ1-1; D uncertain. The CDR3 runs to 16 residues. Trimming removed 0 bases from V and 2 bases from J, with 14 bases in between. Germline V CDR1 and CDR2: SGHRS, YFSETQ. The CDR3 here is CASSLETIGRNTEAFF. As DNA, the CDR3 is TGCGCCAGCAGCTTGGAGACCATCGGGAGAAACACTGAAGCTTTCTTT. Looking up the rest from reference TRBV5-1 and TRBJ1-1 gives the full variable domain: KAGVTQTPRYLIKTRGQQVTLSCSPISGHRSVSWYQQTPGQGLQFLFEYFSETQRNKGNFPGRFSGRQFSNSRSEMNVSTLELGDSALYLCASSLETIGRNTEAFFGQGTRLTVV.

The V gene is TRBV19, the J gene TRBJ2-5, with TRBD1 matching over 8 bases. The CDR3 is made up of 15 amino acids. V lost 5 bases and J lost 2; bases outside the gene matches: 7. Germline values: CDR1 LNHDA, CDR2 SQIVND (reference sequence). CDR3 coding DNA: TGTGCCAGTAGTGCGACAGGGGTCGGTCAAGAGACCCAGTACTTC. This sequence encodes CASSATGVGQETQYF.

The rearrangement joins TRBV7-9 to TRBJ1-3; a possible D gene is TRBD1 (6 bases). The CDR3 sequence is 17 residues long. CDR1 and CDR2 from the germline V gene are SEHNR and FQNEAQ (reference sequence). V lost 5 bases and J 0 bases, leaving 17 bases between the germline ends. CDR3 amino acids: CASSLTGNVFSGNTIYF. DNA of the CDR3: TGTGCCAGCAGCCTTACAGGGAATGTCTTCTCTGGAAACACCATATATTTT.

The V gene is TRBV30, the J gene TRBJ2-4, with D perhaps TRBD1 (5 bases). Trimming cost V 3 bases and J 5 bases, with 17 bases left between them. The CDR3 runs to 15 residues. CDR1 is GTSNPN and CDR2 is SVGIG in the germline V gene (reference sequence). The CDR3 nucleotides read TGTGCCTGGAGAGAATACAGGCCCGTCGAAAACATTCAGTACTTC. It translates to CAWREYRPVENIQYF.

The rearrangement uses TRBV28 and TRBJ2-7; D not certain. V was shortened by 6 bases and J by 3 bases, with 6 bases between the two germline ends. The length of the CDR3 is 11 residues. CDR1 MDHEN and CDR2 SYDVKM come from the germline V gene. The CDR3 region is CASSPFYEQYF. The CDR3 DNA follows: TGTGCCAGCAGCCCGTTCTACGAGCAGTACTTC.

The rearrangement joins TRBV7-3 to TRBJ1-1, with D possibly being TRBD1 (5 bases). Germline V CDR1 and CDR2: SGHTA, FQGTGA. V was pared by 5 bases and J by 0 bases, with 7 bases between. The CDR3 sequence is 13 residues long. In DNA, the CDR3 is TGTGCCAGCAGCCAACAGGTGAACACTGAAGCTTTCTTT. This gives the protein CASSQQVNTEAFF.

The chain joins TRBV18 to TRBJ2-7, with 11 bases fitting TRBD2. J lost 5 bases, V lost 3 bases, and 15 bases had no gene match. The CDR3 has 18 amino acids. Per germline, CDR1 KGHSH and CDR2 LQKENI. CDR3 nucleotides: TGTGCCAGCTCACCTCAAGGGACTAGCGGCAAACAGGCCAACGAGCAGTACTTC. The encoded protein is CASSPQGTSGKQANEQYF.

V is TRBV7-2 and J is TRBJ1-5, with D maybe TRBD1 (6 bases). The CDR3 is made up of 16 amino acids. Germline V gene lookup returns CDR1 SGHTA and CDR2 FQGNSA. The germline V and J ends were trimmed by 2 bases and 5 bases, with 16 bases remaining between them. The CDR3 bases are TGTGCCAGCAGCTTACGGAACGACAGGTGGGATCAGCCCCAGCATTTT. Translated: CASSLRNDRWDQPQHF.

The CDR3 nucleotides are TGCGCCAGCAGGAGACTAGCGGGGAGCTCCTACAATGAGCAGTTCTTC. This encodes CASRRLAGSSYNEQFF. The chain joins TRBV5-1 to TRBJ2-1; 11 bases align to TRBD2. The length of the CDR3 is 16 residues. Trimming took 5 bases from V and 0 from J; bases not matched to a gene: 4. Germline CDR1 reads SGHRS; CDR2 reads YFSETQ.